This TCR beta chain was identified during a study of cytomegalovirus exposure and HLA in healthy donors. Study-wide results and limits: A later analysis linked a missense DCLRE1C variant to TCR beta V- and J-gene trimming. A later analysis reportedly identified an Asian-associated ancestry cluster as carrying fewer N-insertions than the approximately 670-donor mean.

The CDR3 has 13 residues. With 8 bases removed from V and 6 bases from J, the gap between germline ends came to 14 bases. Germline V gene data show CDR1 as MNHEY and CDR2 as SVGAGI. Notes on this clone: Its antigen is as yet unknown.

In the PCR, 60 Vbeta and 13 Jbeta primers were used. Method: immunoSEQ multiplex PCR; TCRdb's copy keeps in-frame clones and lacks some. The table records roughly 110,000 clones, approximately 80% of them present only once. This chain links TRBV6-5 with TRBJ2-1, with D uncertain. This sequence originates from a male donor in good health and CMV-seronegative. Sequenced: PBMCs. The CDR3 here is CASSITLGNEQFF. For the CDR3, the DNA is TGTGCCAGCTCAATAACCCTAGGCAATGAGCAGTTCTTC.